This T cell receptor (beta chain) was sequenced during a study of T cells in Graves' hyperthyroidism and ophthalmopathy. Using RNA transcripts as the source, TCR beta CDR3 regions were amplified. First-round RT-PCR targeting the TCR CDR3 was performed with the HTBI primer set. TCRdb reanalysed the multiplex PCR reads using MiXCR and keeps one entry per CDR3 protein. The sample has around 690,000 distinct CDR3 sequences, less than 25% seen once. Only a few counts were recorded for this clonotype. The receptor was isolated from a man aged 25 to 40 with Graves' ophthalmopathy. What was sequenced was blood.

The CDR3 reads CAISGQGTTGELFF. The CDR3 bases are TGTGCCATCAGTGGACAGGGGACCACCGGGGAGCTGTTTTTT. V is TRBV10-3 and J is TRBJ2-2, with 8 bases lining up with TRBD1. J was trimmed by 4 bases and V by 4 bases; bases with no gene match: 2. This CDR3 region has 14 residues. CDR1 and CDR2 from the germline V gene are ENHRY and SYGVKD.